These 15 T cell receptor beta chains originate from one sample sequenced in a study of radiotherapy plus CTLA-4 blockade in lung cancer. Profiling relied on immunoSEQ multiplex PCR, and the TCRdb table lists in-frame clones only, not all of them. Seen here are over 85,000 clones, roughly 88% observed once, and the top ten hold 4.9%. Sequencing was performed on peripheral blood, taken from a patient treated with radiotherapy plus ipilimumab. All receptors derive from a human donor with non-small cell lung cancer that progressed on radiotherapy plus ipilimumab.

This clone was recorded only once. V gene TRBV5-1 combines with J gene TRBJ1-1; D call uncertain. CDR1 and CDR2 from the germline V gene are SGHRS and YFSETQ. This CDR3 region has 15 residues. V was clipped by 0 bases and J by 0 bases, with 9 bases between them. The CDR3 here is CASSLEAAMNTEAFF. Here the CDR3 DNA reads TGCGCCAGCAGCTTGGAGGCAGCGATGAACACTGAAGCTTTCTTT.

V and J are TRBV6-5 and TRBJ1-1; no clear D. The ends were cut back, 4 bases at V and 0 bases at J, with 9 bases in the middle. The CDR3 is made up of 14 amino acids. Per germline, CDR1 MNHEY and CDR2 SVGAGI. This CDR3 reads CASSFRLLNTEAFF. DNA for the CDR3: TGTGCCAGCAGTTTTCGACTCCTGAACACTGAAGCTTTCTTT.

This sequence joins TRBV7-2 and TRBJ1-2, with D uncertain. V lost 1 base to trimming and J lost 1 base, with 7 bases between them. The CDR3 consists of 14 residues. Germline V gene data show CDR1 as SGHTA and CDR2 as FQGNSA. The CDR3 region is CASSLGPDNYGYTF. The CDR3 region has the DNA TGTGCCAGCAGCTTAGGTCCAGATAACTATGGCTACACCTTC.

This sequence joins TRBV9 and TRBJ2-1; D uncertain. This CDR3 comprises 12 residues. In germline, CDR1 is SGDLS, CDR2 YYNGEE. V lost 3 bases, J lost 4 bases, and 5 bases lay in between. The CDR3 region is CASSATYNEQFF. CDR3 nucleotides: TGTGCCAGCAGCGCTACATACAATGAGCAGTTCTTC.

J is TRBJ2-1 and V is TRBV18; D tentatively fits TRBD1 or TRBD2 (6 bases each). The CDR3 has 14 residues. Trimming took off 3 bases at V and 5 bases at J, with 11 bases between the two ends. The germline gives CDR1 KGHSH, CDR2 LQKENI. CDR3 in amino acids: CASSPEGGHNEQFF. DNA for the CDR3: TGTGCCAGCTCACCCGAGGGGGGCCACAATGAGCAGTTCTTC.

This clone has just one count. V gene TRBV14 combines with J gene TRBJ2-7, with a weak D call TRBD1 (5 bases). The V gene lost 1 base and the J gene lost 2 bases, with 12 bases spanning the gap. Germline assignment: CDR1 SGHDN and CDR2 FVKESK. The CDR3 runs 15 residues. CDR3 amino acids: CASSQVPTGPYEQYF. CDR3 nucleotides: TGTGCCAGCAGCCAAGTCCCCACAGGTCCCTACGAGCAGTACTTC.

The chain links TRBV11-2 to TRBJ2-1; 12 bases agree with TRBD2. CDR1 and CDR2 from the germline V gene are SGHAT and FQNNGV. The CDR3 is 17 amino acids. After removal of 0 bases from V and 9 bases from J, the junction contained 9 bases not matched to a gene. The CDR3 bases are TGTGCCAGCAGCTTAGATGCTACTAGCGGGAGGCAGGGTGAGCAGTTCTTC. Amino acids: CASSLDATSGRQGEQFF. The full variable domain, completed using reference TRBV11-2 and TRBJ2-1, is EAGVAQSPRYKIIEKRQSVAFWCNPISGHATLYWYQQILGQGPKLLIQFQNNGVVDDSQLPKDRFSAERLKGVDSTLKIQPAKLEDSAVYLCASSLDATSGRQGEQFFGPGTRLTVL.

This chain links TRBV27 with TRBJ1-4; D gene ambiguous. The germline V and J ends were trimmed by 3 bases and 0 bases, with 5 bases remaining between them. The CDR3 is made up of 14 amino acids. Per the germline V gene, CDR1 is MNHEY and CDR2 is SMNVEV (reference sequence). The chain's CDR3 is CASSFSATNEKLFF. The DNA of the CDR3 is TGTGCCAGCAGTTTCAGTGCAACTAATGAAAAACTGTTTTTT.

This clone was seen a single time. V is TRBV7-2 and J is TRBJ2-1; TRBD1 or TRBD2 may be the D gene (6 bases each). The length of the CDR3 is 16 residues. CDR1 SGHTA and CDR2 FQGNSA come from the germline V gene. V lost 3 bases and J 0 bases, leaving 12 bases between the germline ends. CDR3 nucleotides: TGTGCCAGCAGCTTTCGGGGGCATGGCTCCTACAATGAGCAGTTCTTC. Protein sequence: CASSFRGHGSYNEQFF.

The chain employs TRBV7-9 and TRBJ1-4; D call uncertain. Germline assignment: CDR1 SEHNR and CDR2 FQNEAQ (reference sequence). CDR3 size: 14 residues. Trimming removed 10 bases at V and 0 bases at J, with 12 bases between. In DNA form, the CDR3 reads TGTGCCACGTGGCCCGTTGCAACTAATGAAAAACTGTTTTTT. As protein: CATWPVATNEKLFF.

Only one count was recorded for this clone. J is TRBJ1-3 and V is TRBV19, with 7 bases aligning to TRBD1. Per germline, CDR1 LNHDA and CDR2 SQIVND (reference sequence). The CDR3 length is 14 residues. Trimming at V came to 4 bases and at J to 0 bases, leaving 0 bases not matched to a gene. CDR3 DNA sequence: TGTGCCAGTAGTACAGGGGGCTCTGGAAACACCATATATTTT. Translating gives CASSTGGSGNTIYF.

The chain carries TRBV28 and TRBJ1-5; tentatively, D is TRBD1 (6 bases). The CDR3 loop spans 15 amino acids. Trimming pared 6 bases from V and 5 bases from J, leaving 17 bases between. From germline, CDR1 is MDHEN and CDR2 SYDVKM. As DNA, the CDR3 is TGTGCCAGCAGCCCCCGAGGGGGGCTTTATCAGCCCCAGCATTTT. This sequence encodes CASSPRGGLYQPQHF.

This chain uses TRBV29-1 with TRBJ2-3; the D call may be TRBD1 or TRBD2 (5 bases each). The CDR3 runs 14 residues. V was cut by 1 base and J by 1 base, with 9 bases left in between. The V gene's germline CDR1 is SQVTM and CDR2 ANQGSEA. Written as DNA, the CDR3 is TGCAGCGTTGAAGGGGGGTATGGCACAGATACGCAGTATTTT. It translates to CSVEGGYGTDTQYF.

CDR3 residues: CASYRPSGSWSGELFF. The CDR3 DNA follows: TGTGCCAGCTATCGTCCTAGCGGGAGTTGGTCCGGGGAGCTGTTTTTT. The chain has TRBV6-6 and TRBJ2-2; 10 bases fit TRBD2. The CDR3 totals 16 residues. Germline lookup yields CDR1 MNHNY and CDR2 SVGAGI (reference sequence). The ends lost 8 bases at V and 6 bases at J; junction bases unmatched: 12.

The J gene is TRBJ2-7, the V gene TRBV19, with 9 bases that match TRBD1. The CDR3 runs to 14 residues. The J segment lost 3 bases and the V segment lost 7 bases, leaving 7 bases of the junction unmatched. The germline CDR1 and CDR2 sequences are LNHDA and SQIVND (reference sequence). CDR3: CASKTGQGDYEQYF. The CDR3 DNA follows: TGTGCCAGTAAAACGGGACAGGGAGACTACGAGCAGTACTTC.